This TCR beta chain stems from a study of T cell responses to AZD1222 COVID-19 vaccine. Findings and limits, study-wide: The sample set comprised mostly white British donors with more females, and clonal diversity was possibly underestimated. There were repertoire samples only from the period after the peak T cell response.

Clones were sequenced by immunoSEQ multiplex PCR, and TCRdb holds only the in-frame ones, with some missing. In the table there are 100,000 or so clones, around 94% of which are singletons. This clone occurred once. No antigen is known for it. Trimming pared 0 bases from V and 0 bases from J, leaving 8 bases between. Germline-derived CDR1 and CDR2 are LGHNT and FRNRAP. The CDR3 has 15 residues. The receptor comes from an adult in good health. This specimen consisted of peripheral blood, obtained on day 0 of AZD1222 vaccination. This chain joins TRBV12-5 and TRBJ1-1, with D maybe TRBD1 (5 bases). CDR3 residues: CASGLVPGLNTEAFF. CDR3 DNA sequence: TGTGCTAGTGGTTTGGTACCAGGGTTGAACACTGAAGCTTTCTTT. The full variable domain, rest sourced from reference TRBV12-5 and TRBJ1-1, is DARVTQTPRHKVTEMGQEVTMRCQPILGHNTVFWYRQTMMQGLELLAYFRNRAPLDDSGMPKDRFSAEMPDATLATLKIQPSEPRDSAVYFCASGLVPGLNTEAFFGQGTRLTVV.